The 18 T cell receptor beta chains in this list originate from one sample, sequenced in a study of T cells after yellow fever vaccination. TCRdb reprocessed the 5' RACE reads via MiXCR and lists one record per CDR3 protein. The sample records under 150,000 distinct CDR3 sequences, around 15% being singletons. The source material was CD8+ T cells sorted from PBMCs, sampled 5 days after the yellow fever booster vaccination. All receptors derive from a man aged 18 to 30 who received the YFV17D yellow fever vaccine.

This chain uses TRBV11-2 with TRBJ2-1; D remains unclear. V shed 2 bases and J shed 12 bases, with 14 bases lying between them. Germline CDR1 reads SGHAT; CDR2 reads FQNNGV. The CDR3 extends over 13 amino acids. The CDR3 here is CASSLSASDAQFF. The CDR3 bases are TGTGCCAGCAGCTTAAGTGCCTCCGACGCGCAGTTCTTC.

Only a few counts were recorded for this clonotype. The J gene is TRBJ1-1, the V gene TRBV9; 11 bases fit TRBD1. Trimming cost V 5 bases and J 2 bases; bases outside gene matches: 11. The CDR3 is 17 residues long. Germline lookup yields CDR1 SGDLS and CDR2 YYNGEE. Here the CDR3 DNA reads TGTGCCAGCAGTGACGGGACAGGGGGTAGTGTAAACACTGAAGCTTTCTTT. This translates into CASSDGTGGSVNTEAFF. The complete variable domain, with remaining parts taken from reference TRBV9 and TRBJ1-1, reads DSGVTQTPKHLITATGQRVTLRCSPRSGDLSVYWYQQSLDQGLQFLIQYYNGEERAKGNILERFSAQQFPDLHSELNLSSLELGDSALYFCASSDGTGGSVNTEAFFGQGTRLTVV.

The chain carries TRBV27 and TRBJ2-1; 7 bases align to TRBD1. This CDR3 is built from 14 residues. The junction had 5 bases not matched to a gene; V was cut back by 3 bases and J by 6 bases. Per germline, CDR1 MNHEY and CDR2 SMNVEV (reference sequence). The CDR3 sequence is CASSFLAGGNEQFF. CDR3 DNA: TGTGCCAGCAGTTTCTTGGCAGGGGGCAATGAGCAGTTCTTC.

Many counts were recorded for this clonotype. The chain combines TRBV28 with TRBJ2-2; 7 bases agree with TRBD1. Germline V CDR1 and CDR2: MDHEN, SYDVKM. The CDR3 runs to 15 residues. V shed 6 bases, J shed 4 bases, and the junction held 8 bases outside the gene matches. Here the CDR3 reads CASRSLRGSTGELFF. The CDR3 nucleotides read TGTGCCAGCAGGAGCCTCAGGGGGAGCACCGGGGAGCTGTTTTTT.

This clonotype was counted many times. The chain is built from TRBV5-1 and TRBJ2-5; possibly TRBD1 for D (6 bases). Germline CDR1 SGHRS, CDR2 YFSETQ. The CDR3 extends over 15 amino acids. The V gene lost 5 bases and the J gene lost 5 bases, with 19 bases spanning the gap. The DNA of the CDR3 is TGCGCCAGCAGTTTAACGACCTCAGGGGACGAGACCCAGTACTTC. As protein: CASSLTTSGDETQYF. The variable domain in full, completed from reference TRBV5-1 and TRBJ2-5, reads KAGVTQTPRYLIKTRGQQVTLSCSPISGHRSVSWYQQTPGQGLQFLFEYFSETQRNKGNFPGRFSGRQFSNSRSEMNVSTLELGDSALYLCASSLTTSGDETQYFGPGTRLLVL.

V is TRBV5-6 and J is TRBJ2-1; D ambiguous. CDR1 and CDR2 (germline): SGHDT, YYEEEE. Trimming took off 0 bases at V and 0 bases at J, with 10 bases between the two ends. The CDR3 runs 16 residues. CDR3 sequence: CASSLGPESSYNEQFF. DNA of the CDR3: TGTGCCAGCAGCTTGGGGCCGGAAAGCTCCTACAATGAGCAGTTCTTC.

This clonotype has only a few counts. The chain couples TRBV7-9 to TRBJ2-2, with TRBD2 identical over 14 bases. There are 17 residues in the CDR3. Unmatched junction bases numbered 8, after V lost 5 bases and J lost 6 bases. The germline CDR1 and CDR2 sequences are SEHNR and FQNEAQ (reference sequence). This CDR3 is CASSLKTSGGAAGELFF. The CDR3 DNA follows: TGTGCCAGCAGCCTCAAGACTAGCGGGGGGGCCGCCGGGGAGCTGTTTTTT.

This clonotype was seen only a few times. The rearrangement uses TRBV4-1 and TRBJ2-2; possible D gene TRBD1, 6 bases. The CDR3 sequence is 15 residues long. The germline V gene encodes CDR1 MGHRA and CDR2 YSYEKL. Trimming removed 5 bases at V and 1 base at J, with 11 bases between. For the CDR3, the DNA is TGCGCCAGCAGCGGACCGGGACAGAACACCGGGGAGCTGTTTTTT. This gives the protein CASSGPGQNTGELFF.

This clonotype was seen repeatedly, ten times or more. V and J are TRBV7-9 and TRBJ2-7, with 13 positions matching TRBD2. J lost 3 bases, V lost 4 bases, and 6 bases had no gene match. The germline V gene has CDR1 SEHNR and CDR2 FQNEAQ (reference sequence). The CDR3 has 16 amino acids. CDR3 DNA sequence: TGTGCCAGCAGCTCGAGTGGGACTAGCGGGGTCTACGAGCAGTACGTC. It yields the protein CASSSSGTSGVYEQYV.

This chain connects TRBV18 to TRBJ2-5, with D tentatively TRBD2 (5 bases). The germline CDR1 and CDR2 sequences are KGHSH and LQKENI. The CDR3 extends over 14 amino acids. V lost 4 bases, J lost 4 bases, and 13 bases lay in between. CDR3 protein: CASSRMEAAETQYF. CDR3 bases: TGTGCCAGCTCACGGATGGAGGCGGCAGAGACCCAGTACTTC.

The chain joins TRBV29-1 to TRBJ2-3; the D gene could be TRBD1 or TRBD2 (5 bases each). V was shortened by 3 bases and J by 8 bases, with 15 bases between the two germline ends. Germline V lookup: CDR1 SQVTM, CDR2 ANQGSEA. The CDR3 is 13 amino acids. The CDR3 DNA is TGCAGCGTTGAGGGGACCCGGGTTGGTACGCAGTATTTT. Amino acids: CSVEGTRVGTQYF.

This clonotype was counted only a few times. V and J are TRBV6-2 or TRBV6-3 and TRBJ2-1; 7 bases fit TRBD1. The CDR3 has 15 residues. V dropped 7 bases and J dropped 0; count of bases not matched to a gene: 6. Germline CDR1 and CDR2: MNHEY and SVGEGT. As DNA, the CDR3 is TGTGCCAGCATTATGACAGGGAGCTCCTACAATGAGCAGTTCTTC. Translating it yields CASIMTGSSYNEQFF.

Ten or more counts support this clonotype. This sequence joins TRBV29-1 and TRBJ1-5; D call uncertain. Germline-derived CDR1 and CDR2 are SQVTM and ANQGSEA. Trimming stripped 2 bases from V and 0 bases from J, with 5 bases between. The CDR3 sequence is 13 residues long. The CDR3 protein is CSVEFDSNQPQHF. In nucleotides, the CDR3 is TGCAGCGTTGAATTCGATAGCAATCAGCCCCAGCATTTT.

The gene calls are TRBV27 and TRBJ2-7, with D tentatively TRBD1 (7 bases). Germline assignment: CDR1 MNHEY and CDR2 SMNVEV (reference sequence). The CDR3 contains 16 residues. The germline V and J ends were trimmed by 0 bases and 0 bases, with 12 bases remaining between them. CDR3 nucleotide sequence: TGTGCCAGCAGTTTATCCAGGGGGGCGAGCTCCTACGAGCAGTACTTC. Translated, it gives CASSLSRGASSYEQYF.

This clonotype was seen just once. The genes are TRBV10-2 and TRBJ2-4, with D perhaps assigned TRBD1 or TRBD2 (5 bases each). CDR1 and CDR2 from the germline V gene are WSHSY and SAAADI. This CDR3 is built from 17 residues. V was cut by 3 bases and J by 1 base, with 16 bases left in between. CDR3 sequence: CASSDEIRGFAKNIQYF. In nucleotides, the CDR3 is TGCGCCAGCAGTGATGAGATACGGGGCTTCGCCAAAAACATTCAGTACTTC.

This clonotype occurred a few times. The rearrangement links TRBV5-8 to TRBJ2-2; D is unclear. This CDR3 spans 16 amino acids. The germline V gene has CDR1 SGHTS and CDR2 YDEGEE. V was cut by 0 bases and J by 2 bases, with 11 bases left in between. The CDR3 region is CASSLGLGPNTGELFF. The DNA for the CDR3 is TGTGCCAGCAGCTTGGGTTTAGGGCCAAACACCGGGGAGCTGTTTTTT.

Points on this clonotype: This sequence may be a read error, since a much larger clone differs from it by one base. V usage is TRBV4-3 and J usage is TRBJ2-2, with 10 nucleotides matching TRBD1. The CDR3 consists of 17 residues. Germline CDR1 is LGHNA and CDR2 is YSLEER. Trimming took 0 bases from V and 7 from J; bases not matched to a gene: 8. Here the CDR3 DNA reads TGCGCCAGCAGCCAAGAGCTGACAGGGGGCTTGGGCGGGGAGCTGTTTTTT. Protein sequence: CASSQELTGGLGGELFF.

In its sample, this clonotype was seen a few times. For the CDR3, the DNA is TGTGCCAGCAGCTTGTGGGGGGCATACAATGAGCAGTTCTTC. It translates to CASSLWGAYNEQFF. The V gene is TRBV5-6, the J gene TRBJ2-1, with D possibly being TRBD1 or TRBD2 (6 bases each). The CDR3 is made up of 14 amino acids. Per germline, CDR1 SGHDT and CDR2 YYEEEE. The V gene lost 1 base and the J gene lost 4 bases, with 9 bases spanning the gap.